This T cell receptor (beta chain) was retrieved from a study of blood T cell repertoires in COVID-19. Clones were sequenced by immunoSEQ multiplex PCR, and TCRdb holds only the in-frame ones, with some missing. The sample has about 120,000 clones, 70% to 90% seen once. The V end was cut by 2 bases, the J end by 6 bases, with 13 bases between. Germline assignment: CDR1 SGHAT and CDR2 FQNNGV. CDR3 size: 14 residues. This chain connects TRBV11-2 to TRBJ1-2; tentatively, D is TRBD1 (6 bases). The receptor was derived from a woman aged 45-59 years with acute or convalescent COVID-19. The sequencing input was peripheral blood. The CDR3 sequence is CASSLIRGADGYTF. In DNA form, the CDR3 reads TGTGCCAGCAGCTTAATTCGGGGGGCAGATGGCTACACCTTC.